This record looks at one TCR beta chain sequence and its context. This specimen comes from a study of blood T cell repertoires in COVID-19. The overall study: From T cells, B-cell-depleted T cells, or PBMCs came the material, which was cDNA or gDNA.

Trimming cost V 0 bases and J 2 bases, with 16 bases left between them. CDR1 is LGHNA and CDR2 is YSLEER in the germline V gene. The CDR3 extends over 18 amino acids. Original processing notes: Reference gene primer amplification yielded estimated nucleated cell counts. Here immunoSEQ multiplex PCR was the method, and the copy in TCRdb shows in-frame clones only, minus some. That table supplies the V and J calls and clone size; D and trimming were determined from the DNA. The table lists about 140,000 clones, around 73% of them singletons. This clonotype was sampled from a woman between 50 and 59 years old with active or convalescent COVID-19. V is TRBV4-3 and J is TRBJ2-2; D is perhaps TRBD2 (5 bases). The sample comprised peripheral blood. CDR3 amino acids: CASSQESYVGANTGELFF. The DNA of the CDR3 is TGCGCCAGCAGCCAAGAGAGTTACGTGGGAGCCAACACCGGGGAGCTGTTTTTT.